The source of this T cell receptor beta chain is a study of regulatory and conventional T cells in RAG deficiency. Findings of the study overall: Omenn patients showed >80% Treg-Tconv overlap and shorter CDR3 lengths. RAG-deficient patients showed markedly lower Shannon entropy and higher Simpson indices than control T-cell subsets. Compared with controls, unique Treg TCR beta sequences dropped roughly 100-fold in Omenn syndrome and CID/AS.

The table lists this clone with a count of one. What it binds is unknown. The sorted conventional CD4+ T cells were CD25-low and CD127-high, with genomic DNA sequenced. The CDR3 covers 15 residues. V shed 0 bases and J shed 7 bases, with 10 bases lying between them. The germline gives CDR1 MNHEY, CDR2 SVGAGI. Using immunoSEQ multiplex PCR, the repertoire was profiled, and TCRdb retains in-frame clones only, with some absent. The data show 45,000 or so clones, just under 90% seen once. These data were also reused for a study on regulatory T cells. That report notes: The primer mix had 52 TRBV and 13 TRBJ primers. Regulatory T cells showed the strongest V-J pair restriction and V/J gene skewing among patient repertoires.

The sequencing sample was made of CD4+ effector T cells sorted from blood. This clonotype originated in a human donor in good health. The chain is built from TRBV6-5 and TRBJ1-6; D is ambiguous. CDR3 sequence: CASSYSTAVNSPLHF. Here the CDR3 DNA reads TGTGCCAGCAGTTACTCGACGGCCGTCAATTCACCCCTCCACTTT.